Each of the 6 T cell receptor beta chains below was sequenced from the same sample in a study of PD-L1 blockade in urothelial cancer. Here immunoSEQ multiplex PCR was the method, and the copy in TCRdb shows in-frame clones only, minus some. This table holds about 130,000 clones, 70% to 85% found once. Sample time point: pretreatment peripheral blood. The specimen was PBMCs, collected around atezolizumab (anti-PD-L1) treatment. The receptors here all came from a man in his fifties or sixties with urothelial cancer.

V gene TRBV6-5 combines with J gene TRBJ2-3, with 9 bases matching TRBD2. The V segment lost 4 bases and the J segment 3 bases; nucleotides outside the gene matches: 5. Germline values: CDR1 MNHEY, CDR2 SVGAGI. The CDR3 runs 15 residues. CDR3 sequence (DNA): TGTGCCAGCAGTTCCTTAGCGGGAGCGACAGATACGCAGTATTTT. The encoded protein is CASSSLAGATDTQYF.

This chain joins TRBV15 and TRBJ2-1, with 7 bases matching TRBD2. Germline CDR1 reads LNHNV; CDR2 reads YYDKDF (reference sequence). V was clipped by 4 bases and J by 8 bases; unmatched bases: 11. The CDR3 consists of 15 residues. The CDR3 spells CATSMVRLAVDEQFF. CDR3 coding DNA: TGTGCCACCAGCATGGTCCGGCTAGCGGTGGATGAGCAGTTCTTC.

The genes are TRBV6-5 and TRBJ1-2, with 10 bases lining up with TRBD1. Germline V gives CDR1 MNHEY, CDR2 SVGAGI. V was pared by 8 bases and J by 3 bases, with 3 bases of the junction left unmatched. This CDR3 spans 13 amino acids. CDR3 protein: CASWDRGDYGYTF. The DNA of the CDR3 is TGTGCCAGCTGGGACAGGGGTGACTATGGCTACACCTTC.

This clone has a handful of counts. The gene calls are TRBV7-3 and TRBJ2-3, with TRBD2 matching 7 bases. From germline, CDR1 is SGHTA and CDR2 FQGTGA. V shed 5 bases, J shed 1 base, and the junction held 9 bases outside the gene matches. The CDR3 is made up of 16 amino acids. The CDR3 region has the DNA TGTGCCAGCAGCCCTTACTCTAGCGGCGGCACAGATACGCAGTATTTT. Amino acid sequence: CASSPYSSGGTDTQYF. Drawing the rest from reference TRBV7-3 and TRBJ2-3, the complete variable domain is GAGVSQTPSNKVTEKGKYVELRCDPISGHTALYWYRQSLGQGPEFLIYFQGTGAADDSGLPNDRFFAVRPEGSVSTLKIQRTERGDSAVYLCASSPYSSGGTDTQYFGPGTRLTVL.

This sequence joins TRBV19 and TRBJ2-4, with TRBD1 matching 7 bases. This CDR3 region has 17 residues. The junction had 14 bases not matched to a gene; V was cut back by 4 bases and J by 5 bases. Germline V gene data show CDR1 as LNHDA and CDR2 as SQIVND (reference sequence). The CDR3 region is CASSSPLRGSPENIQYF. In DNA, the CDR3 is TGTGCCAGTAGTAGTCCTCTCAGGGGGAGTCCCGAAAACATTCAGTACTTC.

This chain's CDR3 is CASSVQPGAYEQYF. The CDR3 nucleotides are TGTGCCAGCAGCGTTCAACCAGGGGCCTACGAGCAGTACTTC. The chain carries TRBV9 and TRBJ2-7, with TRBD1 as a possible D gene (6 bases). This CDR3 region has 14 residues. V was shortened by 2 bases and J by 2 bases, with 11 bases between the two germline ends. Germline V gene data show CDR1 as SGDLS and CDR2 as YYNGEE.